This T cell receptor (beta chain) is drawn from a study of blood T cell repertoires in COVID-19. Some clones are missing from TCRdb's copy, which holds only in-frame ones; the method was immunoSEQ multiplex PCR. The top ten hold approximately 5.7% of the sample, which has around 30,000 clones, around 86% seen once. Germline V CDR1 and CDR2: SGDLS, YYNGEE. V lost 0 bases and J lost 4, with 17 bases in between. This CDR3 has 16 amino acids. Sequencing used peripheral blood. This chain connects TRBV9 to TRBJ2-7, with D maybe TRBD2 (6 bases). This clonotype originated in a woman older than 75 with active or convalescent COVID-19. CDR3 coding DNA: TGTGCCAGCAGCGTAGGGGACCGGGGGTTCGGTTACGAGCAGTACTTC. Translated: CASSVGDRGFGYEQYF.